Below are 7 T cell receptor beta chains sequenced from a single sample in a study of CD8+ T cells in alopecia areata. Extracted RNA was reverse transcribed into cDNA, the sequencing template. Measured with immunoSEQ multiplex PCR; TCRdb has only the in-frame clones, and not every one. This sample shows fewer than 7,500 clones and no singletons; 32% rests with the ten largest. Using CD4, CD8alpha, NKG2D, NKG2ACE and other markers, pooled cutaneous lymph node cells were sorted. The sample was CD8+ T cells sorted from a lymph node. These receptors all come from a C3H/HeJ mouse with alopecia areata. This strain has MHC haplotype H2-k.

This clone was seen many times. The gene symbols are mouse symbols. The read ends 4 residues shy of where the CDR3 ends; the end is completed using the germline J gene. The chain uses TRBV5 and TRBJ1-1; 7 bases match TRBD1. Per germline, CDR1 LGHNA and CDR2 YNLKQL (reference sequence). The CDR3 has 14 residues. Trimming at V came to 4 bases and at J to 3 bases, leaving 5 bases not matched to a gene. CDR3 bases read: TGTGCCAGCAGCCCGACAGGGAAGGACACA. It specifies CASSPTGKDT. The CDR3 in its entirety is CASSPTGKDTEVFF.

This clone was detected many times. Gene names refer to mouse genes. Read data end 4 residues before the CDR3 end; the end is taken from the germline J gene. The chain recombines TRBV13-1 with TRBJ2-7, with 8 bases that match TRBD1. This CDR3 is 14 amino acids long. Looked up from germline, CDR1 is NSHNY and CDR2 is SYGAGN. CDR3 DNA, as far as it was read: TGTGCCAGCAGTGATCGGACAGGGCCGTAT. Translating gives CASSDRTGPY. The whole CDR3 reads CASSDRTGPYEQYF.

This clone was picked up a small number of times. The germline and genes are mouse ones. The read ends 4 residues early relative to the CDR3; the germline J gene fills the gap. The V gene is TRBV13-2, the J gene TRBJ2-3; D is possibly TRBD2 (6 bases). Germline V gene sequence: CDR1 NNHNN, CDR2 SYGAGS (reference sequence). This CDR3 contains 13 residues. V was cut by 5 bases and J by 0 bases, with 7 bases left in between. Here the CDR3 reads CASGDWSAETLYF. CDR3 DNA, as far as it was read: TGTGCCAGCGGCGACTGGAGTGCAGAA.

This clone was counted at least ten times. Germline and genes here are mouse. The observed sequence ends 4 residues before the CDR3 terminus, with the missing tail filled in from the germline J gene. V and J are TRBV1 and TRBJ2-7; 12 nucleotides agree with TRBD2. This CDR3 region has 16 residues. Looked up from germline, CDR1 is NSQYPW and CDR2 is LRSPGD (reference sequence). Trimming removed 0 bases from V and 0 bases from J; junction bases left unmatched: 0. Incomplete CDR3 DNA: TGCACCTGCAGTGCAGAGGACTGGGGGGGCTCCTAT. It is translated as CTCSAEDWGGSY. The CDR3 in full is CTCSAEDWGGSYEQYF.

A remark on this clone: All gene names here are mouse names. The DNA ends 4 residues before the CDR3 does, and the rest of the CDR3 is filled in from the germline J gene. Other nucleotide sequences in the sample specify the same CDR3. This rearrangement joins TRBV13-3 to TRBJ2-7; 9 bases match TRBD2. CDR3 size: 14 residues. The V and J ends lost 1 base and 3 bases, in that order; junction bases with no gene match: 2. Germline V lookup: CDR1 NNHDY, CDR2 SYVADS. The DNA read from the CDR3 is TGTGCCAGCAGTGATTTGGGGGGGCGCTAT. Its translation: CASSDLGGRY. The CDR3 reads in full as CASSDLGGRYEQYF.

This clone occurred a few times. The genes and germline here are from mouse. Read data end 4 residues before the CDR3 end; the end is taken from the germline J gene. The chain employs TRBV31 and TRBJ2-1; the match to TRBD2 covers 8 bases. V lost 0 bases, J lost 3 bases, and 4 bases stayed unmatched. The CDR3 totals 15 residues. Germline CDR1 GKSSPN, CDR2 SITVG. The chain's CDR3 is CAWSLGGGAYAEQFF. The sequenced part of the CDR3 DNA is TGTGCCTGGAGTCTAGGGGGGGGCGCCTATGCT. Full variable domain (missing parts from reference TRBV31 and TRBJ2-1): AQTIHQWPVAEIKAVGSPLSLGCTIKGKSSPNLYWYWQATGGTLQQLFYSITVGQVESVVQLNLSASRPKDDQFILSTEKLLLSHSGFYLCAWSLGGGAYAEQFFGPGTRLTVL.

Many counts were recorded for this clone. Mouse gene names apply. The read falls 4 residues short of the CDR3 end, and the missing part is taken from the germline J gene. The chain couples TRBV16 to TRBJ1-2; tentatively, D is TRBD1 (5 bases). Germline CDR1 reads SGHSA; CDR2 reads FRNQAP. The CDR3 contains 14 residues. The V end was cut by 5 bases, the J end by 0 bases, with 10 bases between. CDR3 residues: CASSADTTNSDYTF. CDR3 DNA, as far as it was read: TGTGCAAGCAGCGCGGACACTACAAACTCC.